This entry features one T cell receptor beta chain sequence. Antigen: not known. This may be a read error, as it is one base from a much larger clone. These data are taken from a study of T cell repertoires in cytomegalovirus infection. Overall study context: Shared public TCR beta signatures pointed to both CMV infection and a matching HLA type. Regarding the study as a whole: The ex vivo response was dominated by HLA-C-restricted CMV-specific TCR beta clonotypes.

MiXCR, applied by TCRdb to the reads, yields one record per CDR3 protein. The sample carries hundreds of thousands of distinct CDR3 sequences, roughly a quarter recorded once. The CDR3 length is 15 residues. The germline V gene encodes CDR1 SGHVS and CDR2 FQNEAQ. This receptor was obtained from a human donor in good health (CMV status not recorded). Some clones in this sample may be carry-over from other donors' samples. This sequence joins TRBV7-8 and TRBJ2-3; 8 bases map to TRBD2. Sequences were obtained from CD8+ T cells from PBMCs. CDR3 region: CVSSPQVAGSDTQYF. The CDR3 coding sequence is TGTGTCAGCAGCCCCCAGGTAGCGGGGTCGGATACGCAGTATTTT.